The T cell receptor beta chain under discussion was sequenced for a study of T cells in Graves' hyperthyroidism and ophthalmopathy. Findings and caveats of the study: By a 13 V-J model, ophthalmopathy was set apart from stable hyperthyroidism.

This clonotype has just a few counts. Its target is not known. Diagnosis rested on symptoms, serum thyroxine and TRAb, thyroid ultrasound, and orbital computed tomography. Researchers amplified the TCR beta CDR3 regions from RNA transcripts. When the TCR CDR3 underwent first-round RT-PCR, the HTBI primer set was used. TCRdb fed the multiplex PCR reads into MiXCR, producing one record per CDR3 protein. The table lists roughly 720,000 distinct CDR3 sequences, roughly 17% of them singletons, with around 16% in the top ten. Sequencing input: blood. This TCR derives from a man aged 45 to 65 with Graves' hyperthyroidism.

CDR3 sequence reads: CASSTQTGSGNQPQHF. Here the CDR3 DNA reads TGTGCCAGCAGTACCCAGACAGGGAGTGGCAATCAGCCCCAGCATTTT. The chain couples TRBV6-1 to TRBJ1-5; 7 bases match TRBD1. CDR3 size: 16 residues. V lost 5 bases to trimming and J lost 2 bases; unmatched junction nucleotides: 9. Germline CDR1 is MNHNS and CDR2 is SASEGT.